This entry lists 13 T cell receptor beta chains sequenced from one sample in a study of shared clonotypes between healthy human individuals. Naive CD8 cells were CD45RO-negative, positively selected for CCR7, excluding terminally differentiated effector memory CD45RA+ cells. Using immunoSEQ multiplex PCR, the repertoire was profiled, and TCRdb retains in-frame clones only, with some absent. The repertoire holds roughly 850,000 clones, 96% seen once, with over 0.2% in the top ten. The specimen was naive CD8+ T cells sorted from blood. The receptors derive from a man aged 25 to 45 in good health.

The gene calls are TRBV11-3 and TRBJ2-1; TRBD2 agrees at 12 bases. The CDR3 covers 16 residues. CDR1 SGHNT and CDR2 YENEEA come from the germline V gene. Trimming cost V 3 bases and J 5 bases; bases outside gene matches: 5. CDR3 protein: CASSLTSGRVDNEQFF. The CDR3 nucleotides are TGTGCCAGCAGCTTGACTAGCGGGAGAGTCGACAATGAGCAGTTCTTC.

The chain links TRBV27 to TRBJ2-1; D tentatively fits TRBD1 or TRBD2 (5 bases each). V lost 1 base to trimming and J lost 12 bases, with 10 bases between them. CDR1 is MNHEY and CDR2 is SMNVEV in the germline V gene (reference sequence). The CDR3 is 12 amino acids. The CDR3 DNA is TGTGCCAGCAGTTTATACGGGGCCCCGCAGTTCTTC. Encoded protein: CASSLYGAPQFF.

A note on this clone: The junction does not match germline at one end; this may be a read error. The rearrangement uses TRBV9 and TRBJ1-1, with D hard to call. CDR1 and CDR2 from the germline V gene are SGDLS and YYNGEE. The CDR3 extends over 13 amino acids. The CDR3 DNA follows: TGTGCCAGCAGCGTAGCGCCGGCCCCTGAGGCTTTCTTT. Its translation is CASSVAPAPEAFF.

This clone has just one count. The V call is TRBV9, the J call TRBJ1-5; D is uncertain. The CDR3 sequence is 15 residues long. V lost 0 bases, J lost 1 base, and 8 bases lay in between. In germline, CDR1 is SGDLS, CDR2 YYNGEE. The CDR3 loop reads CASSVGEASNQPQHF. The CDR3 coding sequence is TGTGCCAGCAGCGTAGGAGAAGCGAGCAATCAGCCCCAGCATTTT.

V gene TRBV10-3 combines with J gene TRBJ2-1; 9 bases fit TRBD2. This CDR3 has 13 residues. The junction had 3 bases not matched to a gene; V was cut back by 8 bases and J by 4 bases. Germline-derived CDR1 and CDR2 are ENHRY and SYGVKD. The CDR3 DNA follows: TGTGCCATCGGAGCGGGGGGATACAATGAGCAGTTCTTC. Translated, it gives CAIGAGGYNEQFF.

The chain joins TRBV4-3 to TRBJ1-2; 7 bases map to TRBD1. This CDR3 spans 15 amino acids. With V trimmed by 4 bases and J by 2 bases, 7 bases remained unmatched. Germline V gives CDR1 LGHNA, CDR2 YSLEER. CDR3 protein: CASSPRTGGNYGYTF. In DNA, the CDR3 is TGCGCCAGCAGCCCGCGGACAGGCGGGAACTATGGCTACACCTTC.

This clone has more than one count but fewer than ten. The gene calls are TRBV6-4 and TRBJ2-3; maybe TRBD2 (5 bases). V was clipped by 5 bases and J by 6 bases, with 21 bases between them. CDR1 MRHNA and CDR2 SNTAGT come from the germline V gene. This CDR3 has 16 residues. Here the CDR3 reads CASSLPTWTDEDTQYF. In DNA, the CDR3 is TGTGCCAGCAGTTTACCGACCTGGACTGATGAGGATACGCAGTATTTT.

The genes are TRBV18 and TRBJ1-1; no clear D gene. The V end lost 6 bases, the J end lost 1 base, and 18 bases lay between the germline ends. Germline loops: CDR1 KGHSH, CDR2 LQKENI. The CDR3 is 16 amino acids. The CDR3 DNA follows: TGTGCCAGCTCGCAGTCCCCGGACGGTCAGAACACTGAAGCTTTCTTT. Translating it yields CASSQSPDGQNTEAFF.

The J gene is TRBJ2-5, the V gene TRBV7-9; perhaps TRBD1 as D (8 bases). In germline, CDR1 is SEHNR, CDR2 FQNEAQ (reference sequence). The CDR3 consists of 17 residues. Deletions cut 5 bases from V and 1 base from J, with 20 bases between. The DNA of the CDR3 is TGTGCCAGCAGCCAGCGGGGTCGGGACAGGACCCAAGAGACCCAGTACTTC. Translating it yields CASSQRGRDRTQETQYF.

This rearrangement joins TRBV5-6 to TRBJ2-2; D is unresolved. CDR1 and CDR2 from the germline V gene are SGHDT and YYEEEE. This CDR3 has 13 residues. With 4 bases removed from V and 4 bases from J, the gap between germline ends came to 8 bases. CDR3 sequence reads: CASSPRATGELFF. CDR3 nucleotides: TGTGCCAGCAGCCCGAGAGCCACCGGGGAGCTGTTTTTT.

The J gene is TRBJ2-7, the V gene TRBV7-9; possibly TRBD1 for D (5 bases). Germline CDR1 reads SEHNR; CDR2 reads FQNEAQ (reference sequence). This CDR3 is 12 amino acids long. V lost 5 bases and J 2 bases, leaving 7 bases between the germline ends. The chain's CDR3 is CASSMGPYEQYF. In DNA form, the CDR3 reads TGTGCCAGCAGCATGGGGCCCTACGAGCAGTACTTC.

The chain couples TRBV2 to TRBJ2-2; 8 bases are shared with TRBD1. With 1 base clipped from V and 6 bases from J, the junction kept 4 bases outside the gene matches. CDR1 SNHLY and CDR2 FYNNEI come from the germline V gene. The CDR3 extends over 15 amino acids. The CDR3 region has the DNA TGTGCCAGCAGTGAAGTACAGGGGGTAGCCGGGGAGCTGTTTTTT. Protein: CASSEVQGVAGELFF.

The genes are TRBV11-2 and TRBJ1-4, with TRBD1 identical over 7 bases. This CDR3 region has 16 residues. Germline CDR1 is SGHAT and CDR2 is FQNNGV. The ends lost 5 bases at V and 6 bases at J; junction bases unmatched: 12. The CDR3 DNA follows: TGTGCCAGCAGCCCTACTCGGACAGGATGGGATGAAAAACTGTTTTTT. Translated: CASSPTRTGWDEKLFF.